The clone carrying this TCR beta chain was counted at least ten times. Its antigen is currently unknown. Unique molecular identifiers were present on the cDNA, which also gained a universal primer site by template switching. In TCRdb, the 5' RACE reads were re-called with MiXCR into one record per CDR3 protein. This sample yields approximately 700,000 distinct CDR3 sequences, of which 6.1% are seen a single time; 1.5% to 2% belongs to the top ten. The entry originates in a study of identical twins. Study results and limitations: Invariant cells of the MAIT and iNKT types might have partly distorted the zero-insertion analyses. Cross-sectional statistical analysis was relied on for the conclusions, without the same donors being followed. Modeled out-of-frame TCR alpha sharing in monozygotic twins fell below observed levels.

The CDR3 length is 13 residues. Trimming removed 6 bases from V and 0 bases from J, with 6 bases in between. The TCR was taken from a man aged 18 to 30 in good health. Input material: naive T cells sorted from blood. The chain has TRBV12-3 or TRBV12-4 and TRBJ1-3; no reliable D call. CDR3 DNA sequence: TGTGCCAGCAGATCTCTCTCTGGAAACACCATATATTTT. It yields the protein CASRSLSGNTIYF.